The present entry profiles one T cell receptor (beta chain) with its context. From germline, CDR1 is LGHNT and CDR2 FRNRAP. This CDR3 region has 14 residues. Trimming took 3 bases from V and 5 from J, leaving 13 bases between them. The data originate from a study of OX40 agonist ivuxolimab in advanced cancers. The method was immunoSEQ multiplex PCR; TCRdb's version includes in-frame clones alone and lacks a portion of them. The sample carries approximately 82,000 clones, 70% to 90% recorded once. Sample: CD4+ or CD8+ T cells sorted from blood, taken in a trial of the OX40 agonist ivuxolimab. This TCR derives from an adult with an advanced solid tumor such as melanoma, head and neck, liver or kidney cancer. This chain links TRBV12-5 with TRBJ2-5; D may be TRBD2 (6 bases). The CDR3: CASGFGGGGETQYF. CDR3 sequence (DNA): TGTGCTAGTGGTTTTGGGGGAGGAGGCGAGACCCAGTACTTC.